This T cell receptor beta chain was documented in a study of regulatory and conventional T cells in RAG deficiency. In the case of this clone: Its matching antigen is unknown.

Unmatched junction bases numbered 5, after V lost 6 bases and J lost 0 bases. Germline assignment: CDR1 KGHSH and CDR2 LQKENI. This CDR3 contains 14 residues. TCRdb's copy holds only in-frame clones and misses some; the assay was immunoSEQ multiplex PCR. Among 7,000 to 10,000 clones listed, 85% to 95% were seen once. Study-wide results and caveats: Omenn syndrome and CID/AS patients had approximately 91-fold fewer unique Treg TCR beta sequences, versus around 10-fold elsewhere.

Regulatory T cells were sorted from blood as CD4+ CD25-high CD127-low cells. This same sample was also part of a study on regulatory T cells. From that study: The PCR used 52 TRBV and 13 TRBJ primers.

The rearrangement uses TRBV18 and TRBJ2-7, with 7 bases aligning to TRBD1. The sequence was collected from a human donor in good health. The sample taken for sequencing was CD127- CD25+ CD4+ Tregs sorted from blood. CDR3 region: CASSSRGYSYEQYF. Here the CDR3 DNA reads TGTGCCAGCTCTTCCAGGGGGTACTCCTACGAGCAGTACTTC.